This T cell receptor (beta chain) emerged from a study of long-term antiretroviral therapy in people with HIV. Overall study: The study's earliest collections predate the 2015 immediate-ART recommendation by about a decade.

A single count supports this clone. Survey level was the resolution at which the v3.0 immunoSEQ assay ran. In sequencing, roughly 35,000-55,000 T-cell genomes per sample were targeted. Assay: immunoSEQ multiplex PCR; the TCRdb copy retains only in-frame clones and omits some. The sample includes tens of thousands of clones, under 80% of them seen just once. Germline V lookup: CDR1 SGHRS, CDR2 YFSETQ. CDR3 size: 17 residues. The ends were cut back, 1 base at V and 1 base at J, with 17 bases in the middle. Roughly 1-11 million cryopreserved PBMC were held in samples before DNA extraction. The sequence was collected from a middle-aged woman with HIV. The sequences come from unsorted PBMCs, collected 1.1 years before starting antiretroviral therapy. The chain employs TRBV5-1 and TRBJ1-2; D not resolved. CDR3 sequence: CASSLYGSALNNYGYTF. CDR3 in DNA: TGCGCCAGCAGCTTGTACGGGTCCGCCTTAAATAACTATGGCTACACCTTC.